This TCR beta chain was sequenced during a study of OX40 agonist ivuxolimab in advanced cancers. Assay: immunoSEQ multiplex PCR; the TCRdb copy retains only in-frame clones and omits some. The sample records some 23,000 clones, around 81% being singletons. Trimming took 1 base from V and 5 from J, leaving 17 bases between them. The CDR3 totals 17 residues. Germline CDR1 reads LGHNA; CDR2 reads YSLEER. The genes are TRBV4-3 and TRBJ1-4; weak D call: TRBD1 (5 bases). The receptor's source is an adult with an advanced solid tumor such as melanoma, head and neck, liver or kidney cancer. The material sequenced was CD4+ or CD8+ T cells sorted from blood, taken in a trial of the OX40 agonist ivuxolimab. The CDR3 DNA sequence: TGCGCCAGCAGCCAAGTGGGGGGAAGGCAGCTGAATGAAAAACTGTTTTTT. This encodes CASSQVGGRQLNEKLFF.